This T cell receptor beta chain derives from a study of T cell responses to AZD1222 COVID-19 vaccine. Study information: Analyses pooled second doses at about 4 or about 12 weeks.

Germline V CDR1 and CDR2: MDHEN, SYDVKM. This CDR3 spans 13 amino acids. V shed 3 bases and J 7 bases; nucleotides not matched to a gene: 5. A remark on this clone: Its antigen is not known.

Study results and limitations: AZD1222 recipients seropositive at baseline numbered only five to seven. Clonal diversity was possibly underestimated, and the donors were mostly white British, with more females.

Produced via immunoSEQ multiplex PCR; TCRdb's table is partial and in-frame only. The sample includes roughly 140,000 clones, approximately 89% of them seen just once. The sequenced sample was peripheral blood, obtained on day 0 of AZD1222 vaccination. The TCR sequence derives from an adult in good health. This rearrangement joins TRBV28 to TRBJ1-2, with 7 bases lining up with TRBD1. The CDR3 DNA reads as TGTGCCAGCAGTTTGGGGACAGTGGGTGGCTACACCTTC. It yields the protein CASSLGTVGGYTF.